The 14 T cell receptor beta chains reported below all come from one sample, sequenced in a study of blood T cell repertoires in COVID-19. Measured with immunoSEQ multiplex PCR; TCRdb has only the in-frame clones, and not every one. The sample contains 85,000 to 120,000 clones, about three quarters of which appear only once. Specimen: peripheral blood. The receptors come from an elderly man with COVID-19, enrolled during active disease.

The DNA for the CDR3 is TGCGCCAGCAGCTCCTGGACAGGGGGGGGACGCACTGAAGCTTTCTTT. Its protein product is CASSSWTGGGRTEAFF. The chain couples TRBV5-1 to TRBJ1-1, with 10 bases fitting TRBD1. The CDR3 spans 16 residues. Germline V gene sequence: CDR1 SGHRS, CDR2 YFSETQ. After removal of 3 bases from V and 4 bases from J, the junction contained 9 bases not matched to a gene.

The chain recombines TRBV6-5 with TRBJ2-1; D possibly corresponds to TRBD2 (6 bases). Trimming removed 6 bases at V and 1 base at J, with 13 bases between. CDR3 length: 15 amino acids. Germline V CDR1 and CDR2: MNHEY, SVGAGI. Here the CDR3 reads CASRRGLGSYNEQFF. CDR3 bases: TGTGCCAGCAGACGGGGACTGGGGTCCTACAATGAGCAGTTCTTC.

The chain links TRBV9 to TRBJ1-2; the D is unclear. The CDR3 covers 15 residues. Germline V gene data show CDR1 as SGDLS and CDR2 as YYNGEE. V lost 0 bases and J lost 0, with 9 bases in between. This CDR3 is CASSVGLAANYGYTF. The DNA of the CDR3 is TGTGCCAGCAGCGTAGGGTTGGCAGCTAACTATGGCTACACCTTC.

This chain joins TRBV5-6 and TRBJ2-1; TRBD2 aligns across 12 bases. The CDR3 has 15 residues. The germline V gene encodes CDR1 SGHDT and CDR2 YYEEEE. V lost 2 bases, J lost 9 bases, and 6 bases stayed unmatched. The CDR3, as DNA: TGTGCCAGCAGCTTACGACTAGCGGGAGCCAGTGAGCAGTTCTTC. Amino acid sequence: CASSLRLAGASEQFF. Full variable domain (rest looked up from reference TRBV5-6 and TRBJ2-1): DAGVTQSPTHLIKTRGQQVTLRCSPKSGHDTVSWYQQALGQGPQFIFQYYEEEERQRGNFPDRFSGHQFPNYSSELNVNALLLGDSALYLCASSLRLAGASEQFFGPGTRLTVL.

The rearrangement joins TRBV28 to TRBJ2-5, with a weak D call TRBD2 (6 bases). The CDR3 covers 14 residues. V gave up 6 bases and J gave up 5 bases, with 16 bases separating them. Germline V gives CDR1 MDHEN, CDR2 SYDVKM. In DNA, the CDR3 is TGTGCCAGCAGCCCCTCGTCGGGGGTGGAGACCCAGTACTTC. Translation gives CASSPSSGVETQYF.

The V and J genes are TRBV11-2 and TRBJ1-1, with TRBD1 identical over 10 bases. Losses at the gene ends were 4 bases for V and 10 bases for J; bases not matched to a gene: 6. The CDR3 is 13 amino acids. Looked up from germline, CDR1 is SGHAT and CDR2 is FQNNGV. CDR3 amino acids: CASSWTGGEGAFF. Written as DNA, the CDR3 is TGTGCCAGCAGCTGGACAGGGGGAGAGGGAGCTTTCTTT.

This clone showed up just a few times. The chain recombines TRBV19 with TRBJ2-1, with 11 bases that match TRBD2. J lost 8 bases, V lost 5 bases, and 8 bases had no gene match. CDR1 LNHDA and CDR2 SQIVND come from the germline V gene (reference sequence). CDR3 size: 15 residues. The CDR3 reads CASSSTSGSFDEQFF. For the CDR3, the DNA is TGTGCCAGTAGTTCCACTAGCGGGAGTTTTGATGAGCAGTTCTTC.

This clone was counted a single time. This rearrangement joins TRBV27 to TRBJ1-3, with D perhaps TRBD1 (5 bases). The CDR3 contains 13 residues. Trimming stripped 5 bases from V and 1 base from J, with 6 bases between. Germline assignment: CDR1 MNHEY and CDR2 SMNVEV (reference sequence). CDR3 protein: CASSPGSGNTIYF. In nucleotides, the CDR3 is TGTGCCAGCAGTCCAGGGTCTGGAAACACCATATATTTT.

The CDR3 coding sequence is TGTGCCAGCAGCGGCCGAACCGGGACTAGCGGGACGGAGACCCAGTACTTC. Protein sequence: CASSGRTGTSGTETQYF. The chain is built from TRBV5-6 and TRBJ2-5, with 13 bases identical to TRBD2. Germline CDR1 SGHDT, CDR2 YYEEEE. J lost 5 bases, V lost 4 bases, and 11 bases had no gene match. The CDR3 is 17 amino acids. Combining the CDR3 with reference TRBV5-6 and TRBJ2-5 gives the whole variable domain DAGVTQSPTHLIKTRGQQVTLRCSPKSGHDTVSWYQQALGQGPQFIFQYYEEEERQRGNFPDRFSGHQFPNYSSELNVNALLLGDSALYLCASSGRTGTSGTETQYFGPGTRLLVL.

This sequence joins TRBV6-6 and TRBJ2-3, with D maybe TRBD2 (5 bases). This CDR3 contains 12 residues. Trimming removed 10 bases at V and 0 bases at J, with 8 bases between. Germline V gene data show CDR1 as MNHNY and CDR2 as SVGAGI (reference sequence). As DNA, the CDR3 is TGTGCCATCCGGGGAAGCACAGATACGCAGTATTTT. Amino acid sequence: CAIRGSTDTQYF.

The chain couples TRBV9 to TRBJ2-2; D ambiguous. V lost 0 bases to trimming and J lost 3 bases, with 3 bases between them. CDR1 SGDLS and CDR2 YYNGEE come from the germline V gene. The CDR3 is made up of 13 amino acids. CDR3 region: CASSVVDTGELFF. CDR3 in DNA: TGTGCCAGCAGCGTAGTCGACACCGGGGAGCTGTTTTTT.

This clone was counted only a few times. This chain connects TRBV6-4 to TRBJ1-5, with TRBD1 matching over 9 bases. The junction had 4 bases not matched to a gene; V was cut back by 7 bases and J by 3 bases. Germline CDR1 and CDR2: MRHNA and SNTAGT. This CDR3 has 14 amino acids. The CDR3 nucleotides read TGTGCCAGCATCGGACAGGGGACCAATCAGCCCCAGCATTTT. This gives the protein CASIGQGTNQPQHF.

V and J are TRBV9 and TRBJ2-5; 8 bases agree with TRBD1. The germline V gene has CDR1 SGDLS and CDR2 YYNGEE. The J segment lost 1 base and the V segment lost 3 bases, leaving 2 bases of the junction unmatched. The CDR3 length is 14 residues. The CDR3 DNA is TGTGCCAGCAGCGCGGGACAGGCCCAAGAGACCCAGTACTTC. It encodes CASSAGQAQETQYF.

The chain has TRBV4-2 and TRBJ2-5; tentative D call: TRBD1 (6 bases). This CDR3 comprises 16 residues. V lost 4 bases and J 1 base, leaving 16 bases between the germline ends. In germline, CDR1 is LGHNA, CDR2 YNFKEQ. In nucleotides, the CDR3 is TGTGCCAGCAGCCCAGGGGCTAGCTCCTTCCAAGAGACCCAGTACTTC. Amino acids: CASSPGASSFQETQYF.